This is a list of T cell receptor beta chains from one sample in a study of cytomegalovirus exposure and HLA in healthy donors. TCRdb's table, derived via immunoSEQ multiplex PCR, lists solely in-frame clones and lacks some. This table has a few hundred thousand clones, just over 85% appearing once. Sequencing input: PBMCs. The receptor source for this set is a woman between 18 and 29 years old in good health and CMV-seronegative. CDR3s include the opening cysteine and the closing phenylalanine or tryptophan.

V: TRBV18; J: TRBJ1-1; CDR3: CASSPPGQANTEAFF
V: TRBV10-1; J: TRBJ2-7; CDR3: CASSAGTLYEQYF
V: TRBV5-6; J: TRBJ1-1; CDR3: CASSGPNLLNTEAFF
V: TRBV9; J: TRBJ2-7; CDR3: CASSVGTSGGYEQYF
V: TRBV15; J: TRBJ2-2; CDR3: CATSRHPYDSPTSYTGELFF
V: TRBV7-6; J: TRBJ2-5; CDR3: CASSLRVMETQYF
V: TRBV27; J: TRBJ2-5; CDR3: CASSLGLAGVETQYF
V: TRBV29-1; J: TRBJ1-2; CDR3: CSVGQGGGYTF
V: TRBV6-5; J: TRBJ2-7; CDR3: CASSYSNRVTPYEQYF
V: TRBV2; J: TRBJ2-7; CDR3: CASRPNNYYEQYF
V: TRBV28; J: TRBJ2-3; CDR3: CASRDFRDKQPYF
V: TRBV4-1; J: TRBJ2-3; CDR3: CASSHLSGLAGGLTDTQYF
V: TRBV14; J: TRBJ2-2; CDR3: CASSQDPGQGVAGELFF
V: TRBV6-1; J: TRBJ1-1; CDR3: CASRRQGYTEAFF
V: TRBV27; J: TRBJ2-1; CDR3: CASGLEQFF
V: TRBV28; J: TRBJ2-2; CDR3: CASSGQGKTGELFF
V: TRBV28; J: TRBJ1-2; CDR3: CASSNPLAGNYGYTF
V: TRBV5-4; J: TRBJ2-1; CDR3: CASSLGGWGLAGINEQFF
V: TRBV28; J: TRBJ2-5; CDR3: CASSSLPVGTQYF
V: TRBV27; J: TRBJ2-1; CDR3: CASSLGLAGNEQFF
V: TRBV11-2; J: TRBJ2-5; CDR3: CASSLPGGRSSETQYF
V: TRBV11-2; J: TRBJ2-1; CDR3: CASSKFHSSYNEQFF
V: TRBV6-1; J: TRBJ2-2; CDR3: CASSETSRRTGELFF
V: TRBV28; J: TRBJ2-7; CDR3: CASSSPTVSSYEQYF
V: TRBV6-4; J: TRBJ1-1; CDR3: CASSGPSTENTEAFF
V: TRBV27; J: TRBJ1-1; CDR3: CASSLRRTREAFF
V: TRBV27; J: TRBJ2-7; CDR3: CASGYARATYEQYF
V: TRBV5-1; J: TRBJ2-1; CDR3: CASSLELGLAGTYNEQFF
V: TRBV15; J: TRBJ2-1; CDR3: CATSRAAGVVYNEQFF
V: TRBV19; J: TRBJ1-2; CDR3: CASTSGTGDYGYTF
V: TRBV28; J: TRBJ1-5; CDR3: CASRLARNQPQHF
V: TRBV6-1; J: TRBJ2-3; CDR3: CASSEEVLLNTDTQYF
V: TRBV7-9; J: TRBJ2-3; CDR3: CASSLGRYTDTQYF
V: TRBV28; J: TRBJ2-1; CDR3: CASSNLAGARRFF
V: TRBV9; J: TRBJ2-7; CDR3: CASSTGTSGTYEQYF
V: TRBV28; J: TRBJ2-7; CDR3: CASSLTISSYEQYF